This entry lists 8 T cell receptor beta chains sequenced from one sample in a study of shared clonotypes between healthy human individuals. The data were produced by immunoSEQ multiplex PCR, yet TCRdb's version contains in-frame clones alone and is incomplete. This sample yields 520,000 or so clones, of which about four fifths are seen a single time; roughly 13% belongs to the top ten. Sample: PBMCs. These receptors came from a woman aged 35 to 49 in good health. Some clones in this sample may be carry-over from other donors' samples.

The J gene is TRBJ2-7, the V gene TRBV28, with D unclear. V was clipped by 2 bases and J by 4 bases, with 9 bases between them. This CDR3 comprises 13 residues. In germline, CDR1 is MDHEN, CDR2 SYDVKM. Here the CDR3 DNA reads TGTGCCAGCAGTTTAGACATACGTTACGAGCAGTACTTC. Its translation is CASSLDIRYEQYF.

The V gene is TRBV11-2, the J gene TRBJ2-2; D possibly corresponds to TRBD2 (5 bases). The CDR3 runs 15 residues. V was trimmed by 1 base and J by 2 bases, leaving 8 bases between them. CDR1 and CDR2 from the germline V gene are SGHAT and FQNNGV. This CDR3 is CASSLGGSNTGELFF. In nucleotides, the CDR3 is TGTGCCAGCAGCTTAGGAGGGTCTAACACCGGGGAGCTGTTTTTT. Complete variable domain (other parts from reference TRBV11-2 and TRBJ2-2): EAGVAQSPRYKIIEKRQSVAFWCNPISGHATLYWYQQILGQGPKLLIQFQNNGVVDDSQLPKDRFSAERLKGVDSTLKIQPAKLEDSAVYLCASSLGGSNTGELFFGEGSRLTVL.

The chain combines TRBV7-8 with TRBJ2-1; 8 bases line up with TRBD2. Trimming at V came to 0 bases and at J to 6 bases, leaving 13 bases not matched to a gene. This CDR3 has 18 residues. Germline V gene sequence: CDR1 SGHVS, CDR2 FQNEAQ. The DNA of the CDR3 is TGTGCCAGCAGCTTAGCGCAAGGGGGTAGCGGGATGATCAATGAGCAGTTCTTC. This sequence encodes CASSLAQGGSGMINEQFF. Variable domain in full (rest from reference TRBV7-8 and TRBJ2-1): GAGVSQSPRYKVAKRGQDVALRCDPISGHVSLFWYQQALGQGPEFLTYFQNEAQLDKSGLPSDRFFAERPEGSVSTLKIQRTQQEDSAVYLCASSLAQGGSGMINEQFFGPGTRLTVL.

This clone was counted at least ten times. The chain's CDR3 is CASSETGIGEKLFF. The CDR3 region has the DNA TGTGCCAGCAGTGAGACAGGAATCGGTGAAAAACTGTTTTTT. This rearrangement joins TRBV25-1 to TRBJ1-4; tentative D call: TRBD1 (6 bases). V lost 3 bases and J 7 bases, leaving 12 bases between the germline ends. This CDR3 has 14 amino acids. Germline CDR1 MGHDK, CDR2 SYGVNS.

The chain carries TRBV28 and TRBJ2-7; 11 nucleotides match TRBD2. CDR1 and CDR2 (germline): MDHEN, SYDVKM. Trimming took 6 bases from V and 2 from J; bases not matched to a gene: 6. The CDR3 has 15 amino acids. The CDR3 here is CASRTTSGATYEQYF. As DNA, the CDR3 is TGTGCCAGCAGGACGACTAGCGGGGCGACCTACGAGCAGTACTTC.

This chain links TRBV6-5 with TRBJ2-2; TRBD2 matches 7 bases. Looked up from germline, CDR1 is MNHEY and CDR2 is SVGAGI. The trim removed 5 bases at V and 7 bases at J, leaving 10 bases unmatched. CDR3 size: 15 residues. CDR3 bases: TGTGCCAGCAGTCCCAGCGGGAATTCGGGCGGGGAGCTGTTTTTT. The encoded protein is CASSPSGNSGGELFF.

The rearrangement uses TRBV5-5 and TRBJ2-3, with D unclear. The CDR3 length is 14 residues. V lost 0 bases, J lost 5 bases, and 10 bases lay in between. CDR1 and CDR2 from the germline V gene are SGHKS and YYEKEE (reference sequence). CDR3 bases: TGTGCCAGCAGCTTGGGATTCAGCCAAGATACGCAGTATTTT. It is translated as CASSLGFSQDTQYF.

Comment on this clone: At the DNA level, this CDR3 is encoded by other sequences in the same sample as well. This chain uses TRBV4-1 with TRBJ2-3; 11 bases are shared with TRBD2. Trimming removed 4 bases from V and 4 bases from J; junction bases left unmatched: 1. CDR3 length equals 14 residues. CDR1 MGHRA and CDR2 YSYEKL come from the germline V gene. The CDR3 reads CASSLLAGADTQYF. DNA for the CDR3: TGCGCCAGCAGCCTACTAGCGGGAGCAGATACGCAGTATTTT.